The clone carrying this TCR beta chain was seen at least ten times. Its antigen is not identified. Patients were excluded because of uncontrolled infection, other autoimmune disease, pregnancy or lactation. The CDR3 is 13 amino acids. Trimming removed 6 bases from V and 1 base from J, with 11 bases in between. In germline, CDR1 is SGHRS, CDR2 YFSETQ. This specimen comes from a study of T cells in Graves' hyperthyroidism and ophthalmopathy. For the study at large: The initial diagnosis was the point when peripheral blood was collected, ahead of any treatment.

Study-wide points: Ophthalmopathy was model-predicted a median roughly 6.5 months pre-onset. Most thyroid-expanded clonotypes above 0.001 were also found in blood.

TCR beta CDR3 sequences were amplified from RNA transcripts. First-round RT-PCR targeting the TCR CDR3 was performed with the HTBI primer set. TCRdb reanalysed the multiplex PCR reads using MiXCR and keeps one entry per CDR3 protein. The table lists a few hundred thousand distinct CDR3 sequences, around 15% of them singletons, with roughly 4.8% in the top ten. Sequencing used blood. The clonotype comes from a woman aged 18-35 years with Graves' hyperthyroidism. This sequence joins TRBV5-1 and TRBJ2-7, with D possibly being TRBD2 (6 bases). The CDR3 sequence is CASTSGPSYEQYF. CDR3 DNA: TGCGCCAGCACGAGCGGGCCGTCCTACGAGCAGTACTTC.